Listed below are T cell receptor beta chains from one sample, sequenced in a study of T cells in Graves' hyperthyroidism and ophthalmopathy. MiXCR was run by TCRdb on the multiplex PCR reads, yielding one entry per CDR3 protein. The sample shows approximately 430,000 distinct CDR3 sequences, roughly 14% of them seen only once. Sequencing was done on a sample of blood. These TCRs come from a man younger than 30 with Graves' ophthalmopathy. Both conserved end residues are part of each CDR3. Each record gives: J gene, V gene, clone size, D gene, CDR3 DNA, CDR3 protein. A D gene is named only where the DNA matches it firmly. Clone size is shown for a subset of rows, as once, few, many or a class of expanded clone.

TRBJ2-2 | TRBV3-1 | many | - | TGTGCCAGCAGCCCGGGGGAGCTAGCCTCCGGGGAGCTGTTTTTT | CASSPGELASGELFF
TRBJ2-5 | TRBV6-6 | - | TRBD1 | TGTGCCAGCAGTTACTACAAGGGACAGGGGAGGGAGACCCAGTACTTC | CASSYYKGQGRETQYF
TRBJ2-7 | TRBV25-1 | many | TRBD2 | TGTGCCAGCAGTCCCCGTGAGACTAGCGGGAGGTATGGGTCCTACGAGCAGTACTTC | CASSPRETSGRYGSYEQYF
TRBJ1-2 | TRBV11-2 | few | - | TGTGCCAGCAGCTCATTAACAGGAAATGGCTACACCTTC | CASSSLTGNGYTF
TRBJ2-1 | TRBV29-1 | many | - | TGCAGCGTTGTCCCCAGCAATGAGCAGTTCTTC | CSVVPSNEQFF
TRBJ2-5 | TRBV12-3/TRBV12-4 | many | - | TGTGCCAGCACCTGGGGAGGGGGGGAGGGCGGCGAGACCCAGTACTTC | CASTWGGGEGGETQYF
TRBJ2-3 | TRBV11-3 | many | TRBD2 | TGTGCCAGCAGCTTACGGCGGGGGGCCACAGATACGCAGTATTTT | CASSLRRGATDTQYF
TRBJ1-5 | TRBV4-1 | - | - | TGCGCCAGCAGCCAAGATCCCCCCCAGGTTAGCAATCAGCCCCAGCATTTT | CASSQDPPQVSNQPQHF
TRBJ1-2 | TRBV7-9 | many | - | TGTGCCAGCAGCCAGAGGGGGGAAGGTTACTATGGCTACACCTTC | CASSQRGEGYYGYTF
TRBJ2-1 | TRBV5-1 | - | - | TGCGCCAGCAGCTTTCAGGCCTACAATGAGCAGTTCTTC | CASSFQAYNEQFF
TRBJ1-2 | TRBV12-3/TRBV12-4 | many | - | TGTGCCAGCAGTTTAGGGTCCGTAGGCTACACCTTC | CASSLGSVGYTF
TRBJ2-7 | TRBV30 | - | TRBD1 | TGTGCCTGGAGCTCCGGGACAGCTGGGGAGCAGTACTTC | CAWSSGTAGEQYF
TRBJ2-1 | TRBV7-2 | many | TRBD2 | TGTGCCAGCAGACAACTAGCGGGGGCCAACAGGAATGAGCAGTTCTTC | CASRQLAGANRNEQFF
TRBJ2-2 | TRBV24-1 | few | - | TGTGCCACCAGAGACTCGACCCTCAGCACCGGGGAGCTGTTTTTT | CATRDSTLSTGELFF
TRBJ2-3 | TRBV10-1 | many | - | TGCGCCAGCAGTGAGGCTGGGAACAAGGATACGCAGTATTTT | CASSEAGNKDTQYF
TRBJ1-2 | TRBV7-6 | few | TRBD1 | TGTGCCAGCAGCCCAAACCCCGGGGACAGGGGTGGCTACACCTTC | CASSPNPGDRGGYTF
TRBJ2-3 | TRBV6-1 | many | - | TGTGCCAGCAGTTTTATCCGGGACAAACTAGATACGCAGTATTTT | CASSFIRDKLDTQYF
TRBJ1-2 | TRBV20-1 | many | TRBD1 | TGCAGTGCTAGAAGGGACAGGGGGAATGGCTACACCTTC | CSARRDRGNGYTF
TRBJ1-3 | TRBV13 | - | TRBD1 | TGTGCCAGCAGCTTAGGGGACAGGGGTTATGACACCATATATTTT | CASSLGDRGYDTIYF
TRBJ2-7 | TRBV24-1 | - | TRBD2 | TGTGCCACCAGTGATTTCGCGGGGGGTCCTTACAACGAGCAGTACTTC | CATSDFAGGPYNEQYF
TRBJ1-5 | TRBV6-1 | - | - | TGTGCCAGCAGTAAGGGACTCAAAGGGTTGGCCCAGCATTTT | CASSKGLKGLAQHF
TRBJ2-3 | TRBV11-2 | many | - | TGTGCCAGCAGCTTATGGCGGACAGATACGCAGTATTTT | CASSLWRTDTQYF
TRBJ2-4 | TRBV13 | - | TRBD2 | TGTGCCAGCAGCTTAGCCAGTTGGGGGGGAGCCAAAAACATTCAGTACTTC | CASSLASWGGAKNIQYF
TRBJ1-5 | TRBV6-1 | many | - | TGTGCCAGCAGTGAAAGAATGGGCAATCAGCCCCAGCATTTT | CASSERMGNQPQHF
TRBJ2-5 | TRBV7-6 | many | - | TGTGCCAGCAGCCCCACCTTTGGTGAGACCCAGTACTTC | CASSPTFGETQYF
TRBJ1-5 | TRBV10-3 | few | TRBD1 | TGTGCCACAAGGGACAGGGAAAATCAGCCCCAGCATTTT | CATRDRENQPQHF
TRBJ2-1 | TRBV10-1 | - | - | TGCGCCAGCAGTGAAAACAGCTACTACAATGAGCAGTTCTTC | CASSENSYYNEQFF
TRBJ2-1 | TRBV5-1 | many | TRBD1 | TGCGCCAGCAGCTTGGGGACAGGGGGCCGGGATGAGCAGTTCTTC | CASSLGTGGRDEQFF
TRBJ2-1 | TRBV25-1 | - | TRBD1 | TGTGCCAGCAGTGTCGGGACAGGGGGCCTTAATGAGCAGTTCTTC | CASSVGTGGLNEQFF
TRBJ1-3 | TRBV3-1 | - | - | TGTGCCAGCAGCCAAGGGGGAAGATTAAACACCATATATTTT | CASSQGGRLNTIYF
TRBJ1-2 | TRBV11-1 | many | - | TGTGCCAGCAGCCAAAACGGGGGCAGAATGGGCTACACCTTC | CASSQNGGRMGYTF
TRBJ2-5 | TRBV19 | few | TRBD1 | TGTGCCAGTAGTACGCTGGACAGGGACCAAGAGACCCAGTACTTC | CASSTLDRDQETQYF
TRBJ2-7 | TRBV5-8 | many | TRBD1 | TGTGCCAGCAGCCGACGGTTGACAGGGGGCCTCGAGCAGTACTTC | CASSRRLTGGLEQYF
TRBJ1-1 | TRBV20-1 | many | - | TGCAGTGCTAGAGTTCGCGGTAATTTGAACACTGAAGCTTTCTTT | CSARVRGNLNTEAFF
TRBJ1-2 | TRBV5-5 | many | - | TGTGCCAGCAGCGAGGTTGGGCAGGGGCAAAGGATCCACACCTTC | CASSEVGQGQRIHTF
TRBJ2-1 | TRBV6-2/TRBV6-3 | many | - | TGTGCCAGCAGTTACGGGTGGCGGCAGAGCGGTGAGCAGTTCTTC | CASSYGWRQSGEQFF
TRBJ1-6 | TRBV10-3 | few | - | TGTGCCATCAGTGTTTCTGGGGGCGATTCACCCCTCCACTTT | CAISVSGGDSPLHF
TRBJ1-5 | TRBV7-8 | many | - | TGTGCCAGCAGCCCCGGGACGTGGAATCAGCCCCAGCATTTT | CASSPGTWNQPQHF
TRBJ2-2 | TRBV24-1 | few | TRBD1 | TGTGCCACCTCAGGGACAGGGGGAACCGGGGAGCTGTTTTTT | CATSGTGGTGELFF
TRBJ2-1 | TRBV6-1 | many | TRBD1 | TGTGCCAGCAGCCACCGCCCGGACAGGGGCGAGTACAATGAGCAGTTCTTC | CASSHRPDRGEYNEQFF
TRBJ1-1 | TRBV18 | many | TRBD1 | TGTGCCAGCTCGCCGGGACAGGGTTCCGCGGCTTTCTTT | CASSPGQGSAAFF
TRBJ2-2 | TRBV6-2/TRBV6-3 | many | - | TGTGCCAGCAGTTACCTGGGTTCTGTCGGGGAGCTGTTTTTT | CASSYLGSVGELFF
TRBJ2-7 | TRBV5-5 | few | TRBD1 | TGTGCCAGCAGCTTGTTTGGGACAGGGACGGGCGAGCAGTACTTC | CASSLFGTGTGEQYF
TRBJ1-2 | TRBV30 | many | - | TGTGCCTGGTGCCCAATGCGGAGGATGAGCTATGGCTACACCTTC | CAWCPMRRMSYGYTF
TRBJ1-4 | TRBV15 | many | - | TGTGCCACCAGCAGAGATCATCCGGGTGCAACTAATGAAAAACTGTTTTTT | CATSRDHPGATNEKLFF
TRBJ1-3 | TRBV12-3/TRBV12-4 | many | - | TGTGCTAGCCGCAGATCTGGAAACACCATATATTTT | CASRRSGNTIYF
TRBJ1-1 | TRBV6-5 | - | TRBD1 | TGTGCCAGCAGTTACTCGTCAGGGGGGAACACTGAAGCTTTCTTT | CASSYSSGGNTEAFF
TRBJ2-1 | TRBV10-3 | many | TRBD2 | TGTGCCATCAGTGGCGGGAGGGGCGTCGGTGAGCAGTTCTTC | CAISGGRGVGEQFF